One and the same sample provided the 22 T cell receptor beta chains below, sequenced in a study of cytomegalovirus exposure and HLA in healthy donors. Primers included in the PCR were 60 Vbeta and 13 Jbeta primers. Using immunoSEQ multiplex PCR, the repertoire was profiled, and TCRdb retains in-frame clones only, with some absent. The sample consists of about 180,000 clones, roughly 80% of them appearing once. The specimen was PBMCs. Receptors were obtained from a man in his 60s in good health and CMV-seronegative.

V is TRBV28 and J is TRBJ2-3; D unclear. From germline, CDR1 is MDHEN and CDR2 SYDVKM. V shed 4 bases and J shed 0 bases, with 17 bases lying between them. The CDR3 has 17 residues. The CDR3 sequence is CASSSLLEAVSTDTQYF. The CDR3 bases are TGTGCCAGCAGTTCCCTTTTAGAGGCGGTAAGCACAGATACGCAGTATTTT.

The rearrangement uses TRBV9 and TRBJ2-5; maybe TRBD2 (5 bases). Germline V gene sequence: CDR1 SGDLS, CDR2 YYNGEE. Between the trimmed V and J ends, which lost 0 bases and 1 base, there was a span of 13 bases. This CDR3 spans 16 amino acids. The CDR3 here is CASSVGVGGGQETQYF. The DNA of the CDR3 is TGTGCCAGCAGCGTAGGGGTGGGCGGAGGCCAAGAGACCCAGTACTTC.

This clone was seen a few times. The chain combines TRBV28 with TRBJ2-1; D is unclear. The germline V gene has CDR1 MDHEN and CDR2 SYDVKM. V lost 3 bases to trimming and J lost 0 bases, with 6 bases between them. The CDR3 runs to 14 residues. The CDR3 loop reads CASSFESSYNEQFF. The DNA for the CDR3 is TGTGCCAGCAGTTTCGAGAGCTCCTACAATGAGCAGTTCTTC.

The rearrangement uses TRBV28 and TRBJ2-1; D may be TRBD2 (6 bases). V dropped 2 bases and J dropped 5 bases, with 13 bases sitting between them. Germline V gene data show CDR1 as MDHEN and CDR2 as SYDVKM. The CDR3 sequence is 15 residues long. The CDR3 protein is CASSLQRASHNEQFF. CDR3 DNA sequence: TGTGCCAGCAGTTTACAGCGGGCCAGCCACAATGAGCAGTTCTTC.

The CDR3 reads CASSPTGRGDADTQYF. The CDR3 nucleotides read TGCGCCAGCAGCCCAACCGGGCGGGGGGACGCAGATACGCAGTATTTT. J is TRBJ2-3 and V is TRBV10-2; 8 bases are a match to TRBD2. CDR1 and CDR2 (germline): WSHSY, SAAADI. The length of the CDR3 is 16 residues. J was trimmed by 4 bases and V by 6 bases; bases with no gene match: 12.

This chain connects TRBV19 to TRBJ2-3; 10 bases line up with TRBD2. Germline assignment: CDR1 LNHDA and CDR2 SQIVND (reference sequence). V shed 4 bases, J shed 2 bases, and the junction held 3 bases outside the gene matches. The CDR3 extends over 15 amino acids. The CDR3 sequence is CASSTLAGATDTQYF. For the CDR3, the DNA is TGTGCCAGTAGTACCCTAGCGGGGGCCACAGATACGCAGTATTTT.

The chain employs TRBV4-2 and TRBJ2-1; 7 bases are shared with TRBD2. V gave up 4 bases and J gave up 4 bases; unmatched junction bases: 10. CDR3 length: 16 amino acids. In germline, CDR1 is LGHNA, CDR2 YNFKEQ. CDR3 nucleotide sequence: TGTGCCAGCAGCCCACCGGGGCTAGCGGCTTACAATGAGCAGTTCTTC. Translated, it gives CASSPPGLAAYNEQFF.

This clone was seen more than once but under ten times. CDR3 nucleotides: TGTGCCGGCCGGGAGAGGCCGGGAACCGGGGAGCTGTTTTTT. This codes for CAGRERPGTGELFF. The rearrangement joins TRBV6-5 to TRBJ2-2, with a possible D match to TRBD2 (6 bases). The CDR3 covers 14 residues. CDR1 MNHEY and CDR2 SVGAGI come from the germline V gene. The ends were cut back, 11 bases at V and 5 bases at J, with 18 bases in the middle.

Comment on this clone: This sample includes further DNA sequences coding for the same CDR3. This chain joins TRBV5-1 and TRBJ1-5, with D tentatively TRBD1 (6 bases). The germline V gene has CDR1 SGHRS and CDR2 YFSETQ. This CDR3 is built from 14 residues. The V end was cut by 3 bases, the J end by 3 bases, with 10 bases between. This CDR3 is CASSSGQNNQPQHF. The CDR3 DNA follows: TGCGCCAGCAGCTCCGGACAGAACAATCAGCCCCAGCATTTT.

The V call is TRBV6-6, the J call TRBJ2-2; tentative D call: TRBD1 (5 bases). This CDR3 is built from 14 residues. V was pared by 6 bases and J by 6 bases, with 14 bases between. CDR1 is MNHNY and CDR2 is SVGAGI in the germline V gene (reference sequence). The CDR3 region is CASSPRQMAGELFF. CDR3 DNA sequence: TGTGCCAGCAGCCCTCGACAGATGGCCGGGGAGCTGTTTTTT.

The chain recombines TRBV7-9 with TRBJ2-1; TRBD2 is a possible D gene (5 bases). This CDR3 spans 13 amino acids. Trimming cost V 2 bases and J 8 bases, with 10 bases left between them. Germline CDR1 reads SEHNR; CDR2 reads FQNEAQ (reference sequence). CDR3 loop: CASSLRTLDEQFF. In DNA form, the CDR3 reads TGTGCCAGCAGCTTAAGGACTCTGGATGAGCAGTTCTTC. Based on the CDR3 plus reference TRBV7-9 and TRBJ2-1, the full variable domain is DTGVSQNPRHKITKRGQNVTFRCDPISEHNRLYWYRQTLGQGPEFLTYFQNEAQLEKSRLLSDRFSAERPKGSFSTLEIQRTEQGDSAMYLCASSLRTLDEQFFGPGTRLTVL.

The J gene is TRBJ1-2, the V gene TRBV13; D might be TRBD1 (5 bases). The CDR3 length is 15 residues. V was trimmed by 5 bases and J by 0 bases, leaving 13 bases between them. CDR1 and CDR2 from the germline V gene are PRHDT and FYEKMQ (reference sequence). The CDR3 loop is CASSRSRVANYGYTF. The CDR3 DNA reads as TGTGCCAGCAGCAGATCCAGGGTAGCTAACTATGGCTACACCTTC.

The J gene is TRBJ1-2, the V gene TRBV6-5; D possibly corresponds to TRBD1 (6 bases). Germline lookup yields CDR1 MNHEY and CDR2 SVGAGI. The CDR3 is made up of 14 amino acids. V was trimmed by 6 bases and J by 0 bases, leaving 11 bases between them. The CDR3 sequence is CASRPQGSNYGYTF. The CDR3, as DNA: TGTGCCAGCAGACCCCAGGGGTCTAACTATGGCTACACCTTC.

CDR3 nucleotide sequence: TGCGCCAGCAGCTCCTCGGGACAGTTACGCAATGAGCAGTTCTTC. Translating it yields CASSSSGQLRNEQFF. V usage is TRBV5-1 and J usage is TRBJ2-1; 7 bases are shared with TRBD1. This CDR3 region has 15 residues. Germline assignment: CDR1 SGHRS and CDR2 YFSETQ. J was trimmed by 6 bases and V by 3 bases; bases with no gene match: 9.

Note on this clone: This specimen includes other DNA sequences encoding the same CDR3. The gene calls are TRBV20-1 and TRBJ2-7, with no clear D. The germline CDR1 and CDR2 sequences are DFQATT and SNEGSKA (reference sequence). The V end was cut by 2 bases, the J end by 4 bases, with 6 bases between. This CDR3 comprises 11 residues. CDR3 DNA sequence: TGCAGTGCTAGAACGGGTTACGAGCAGTACTTC. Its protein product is CSARTGYEQYF.

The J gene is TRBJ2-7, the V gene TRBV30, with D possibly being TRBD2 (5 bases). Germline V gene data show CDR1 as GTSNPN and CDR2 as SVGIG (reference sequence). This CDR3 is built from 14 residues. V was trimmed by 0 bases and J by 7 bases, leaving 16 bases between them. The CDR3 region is CAWSVGPGEGEQYF. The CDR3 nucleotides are TGTGCCTGGAGTGTCGGACCAGGTGAGGGAGAGCAGTACTTC.

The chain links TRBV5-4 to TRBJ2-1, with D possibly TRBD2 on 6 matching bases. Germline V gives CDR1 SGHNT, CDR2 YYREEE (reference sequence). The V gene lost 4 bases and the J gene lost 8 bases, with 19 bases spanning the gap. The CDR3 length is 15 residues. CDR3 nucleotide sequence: TGTGCCAGCAGCAAGACTAGAATGGCCTCGGATGAGCAGTTCTTC. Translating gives CASSKTRMASDEQFF.

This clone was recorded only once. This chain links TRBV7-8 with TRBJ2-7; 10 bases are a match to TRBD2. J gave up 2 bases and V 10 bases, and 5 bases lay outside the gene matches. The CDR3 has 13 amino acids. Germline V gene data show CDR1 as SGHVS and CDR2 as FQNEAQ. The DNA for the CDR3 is TGTGCCACCAGGACTAGCGGAACCTACGAGCAGTACTTC. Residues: CATRTSGTYEQYF.

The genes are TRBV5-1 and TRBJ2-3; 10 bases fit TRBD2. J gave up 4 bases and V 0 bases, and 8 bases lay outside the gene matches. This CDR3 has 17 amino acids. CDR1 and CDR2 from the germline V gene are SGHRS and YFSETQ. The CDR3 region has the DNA TGCGCCAGCAGCTTGGGGACACTAGCGGGGAAGGCAGATACGCAGTATTTT. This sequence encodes CASSLGTLAGKADTQYF.

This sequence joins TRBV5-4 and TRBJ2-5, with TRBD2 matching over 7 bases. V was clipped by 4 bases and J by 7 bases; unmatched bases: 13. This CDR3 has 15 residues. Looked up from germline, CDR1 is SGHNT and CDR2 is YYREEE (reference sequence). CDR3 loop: CASSRDGGSSATQYF. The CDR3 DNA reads TGTGCCAGCAGCCGAGACGGCGGGAGTAGCGCGACCCAGTACTTC.

The CDR3 DNA is TGTGCCAGCAGTTTACGTGGACAGGGGGCCTACAGCTCCTACGAGCAGTACTTC. Residues: CASSLRGQGAYSSYEQYF. The rearrangement links TRBV27 to TRBJ2-7; 11 nucleotides align to TRBD1. The CDR3 runs to 18 residues. Germline values: CDR1 MNHEY, CDR2 SMNVEV (reference sequence). V gave up 2 bases and J gave up 0 bases; unmatched junction bases: 9.

The CDR3 sequence is CASRRTGDTEAFF. CDR3 nucleotides: TGTGCCAGCAGACGAACAGGGGACACTGAAGCTTTCTTT. The chain couples TRBV28 to TRBJ1-1; 7 bases fit TRBD1. Trimming took 6 bases from V and 3 from J; bases not matched to a gene: 4. Germline-derived CDR1 and CDR2 are MDHEN and SYDVKM. This CDR3 contains 13 residues.